These 32 T cell receptor beta chains share one sample of origin, sequenced in a study of blood T cell repertoires in COVID-19. Clones were read by immunoSEQ multiplex PCR, and TCRdb kept only the in-frame ones, dropping some. Of about 210,000 clones in the sample, approximately 86% were seen once. The sample was PBMCs or T cells enriched from blood (not recorded which). These receptors all stem from a woman between 40 and 55 years old in a cohort exposed to, infected with or recovered from COVID-19 (not recorded which).

V and J are TRBV7-9 and TRBJ1-2; 7 nucleotides match TRBD1. The CDR3 spans 16 residues. The trim removed 5 bases at V and 5 bases at J, leaving 14 bases unmatched. Germline V gene sequence: CDR1 SEHNR, CDR2 FQNEAQ (reference sequence). The CDR3 bases are TGTGCCAGCAGCCCCAGGGTGGGACAGAAATCTTATGGCTACACCTTC. This translates into CASSPRVGQKSYGYTF.

The chain links TRBV30 to TRBJ2-6; 10 bases are shared with TRBD2. With 2 bases clipped from V and 2 bases from J, the junction kept 3 bases outside the gene matches. The CDR3 extends over 16 amino acids. Germline assignment: CDR1 GTSNPN and CDR2 SVGIG (reference sequence). CDR3 bases: TGTGCCTGGAGTCGGAGCGGGGGGGCTGGGGCCAACGTCCTGACTTTC. Amino acid sequence: CAWSRSGGAGANVLTF.

The chain combines TRBV7-6 with TRBJ2-7; 11 bases are shared with TRBD1. V dropped 5 bases and J dropped 4; count of bases not matched to a gene: 7. Germline V gene lookup returns CDR1 SGHVS and CDR2 FNYEAQ. This CDR3 has 15 amino acids. CDR3 region: CASSPRTGGTYEQYF. In DNA form, the CDR3 reads TGTGCCAGCAGCCCAAGGACAGGGGGCACATACGAGCAGTACTTC. The whole variable domain, filled in from reference TRBV7-6 and TRBJ2-7, reads GAGVSQSPRYKVTKRGQDVALRCDPISGHVSLYWYRQALGQGPEFLTYFNYEAQQDKSGLPNDRFSAERPEGSISTLTIQRTEQRDSAMYRCASSPRTGGTYEQYFGPGTRLTVT.

This clone was observed once. The CDR3 region has the DNA TGTGCCAGCAGCTTATTCGCGGGAGGGTCCTACAATGAGCAGTTCTTC. This encodes CASSLFAGGSYNEQFF. This rearrangement joins TRBV7-8 to TRBJ2-1; 9 bases fit TRBD2. The CDR3 covers 16 residues. The V segment lost 2 bases and the J segment 1 base; nucleotides outside the gene matches: 3. From germline, CDR1 is SGHVS and CDR2 FQNEAQ.

Only a few counts were recorded for this clone. The V and J genes are TRBV5-6 and TRBJ1-1, with TRBD1 matching over 8 bases. Germline CDR1 reads SGHDT; CDR2 reads YYEEEE. The CDR3 extends over 14 amino acids. V was pared by 4 bases and J by 3 bases, with 5 bases of the junction left unmatched. The CDR3 loop is CASSGKDRDTEAFF. The CDR3 DNA reads TGTGCCAGCAGCGGTAAGGACAGGGACACTGAAGCTTTCTTT.

The J gene is TRBJ1-3, the V gene TRBV10-3; unclear D gene. The CDR3 is made up of 13 amino acids. Deletions cut 7 bases from V and 6 bases from J, with 13 bases between. CDR1 and CDR2 (germline): ENHRY, SYGVKD. Here the CDR3 DNA reads TGTGCCATCACACCTGATCCTAAAAACACCATATATTTT. The encoded protein is CAITPDPKNTIYF.

In its sample, this clone was seen once. V is TRBV6-2 or TRBV6-3 and J is TRBJ2-2; 7 nucleotides match TRBD2. Trimming took 2 bases from V and 4 from J; bases not matched to a gene: 10. The length of the CDR3 is 17 residues. Germline assignment: CDR1 MNHEY and CDR2 SVGEGT. The CDR3 DNA follows: TGTGCCAGCAGTTACGTTTCCGGGAGGCGGGGCACCGGGGAGCTGTTTTTT. It codes for CASSYVSGRRGTGELFF.

The chain uses TRBV2 and TRBJ1-1, with a weak D call TRBD1 (6 bases). Trimming pared 6 bases from V and 7 bases from J, leaving 27 bases between. Per the germline V gene, CDR1 is SNHLY and CDR2 is FYNNEI. The CDR3 has 17 amino acids. The chain's CDR3 is CASRIQASGGPGGEAFF. DNA for the CDR3: TGTGCCAGCAGGATACAGGCGTCGGGGGGCCCGGGGGGTGAAGCTTTCTTT.

The CDR3 coding sequence is TGTGCCAGCAGTCCGGGACAGGGGGCTTTTGGCGGGGAGCTGTTTTTT. It encodes CASSPGQGAFGGELFF. The chain uses TRBV3-1 (or the pseudogene TRBV3-2) and TRBJ2-2; 12 nucleotides match TRBD1. The CDR3 extends over 16 amino acids. Germline V gives CDR1 LGHDT, CDR2 YNNKEL (reference sequence). Trimming removed 6 bases from V and 7 bases from J; junction bases left unmatched: 9.

This chain connects TRBV10-3 to TRBJ2-6; D is perhaps TRBD2 (5 bases). CDR3 length equals 16 residues. Looked up from germline, CDR1 is ENHRY and CDR2 is SYGVKD. V shed 2 bases and J shed 11 bases, with 19 bases lying between them. The CDR3 nucleotides read TGTGCCATCAGTGAGGACGAGGCGGGTCTAGTCGACGTCCTGACTTTC. This encodes CAISEDEAGLVDVLTF.

V and J are TRBV19 and TRBJ2-3; weak D call: TRBD1 (7 bases). Trimming took 5 bases from V and 3 from J, leaving 15 bases between them. CDR1 is LNHDA and CDR2 is SQIVND in the germline V gene (reference sequence). The length of the CDR3 is 15 residues. Here the CDR3 reads CASSPGGRVTDTQYF. Written as DNA, the CDR3 is TGTGCCAGTAGTCCAGGGGGGCGGGTGACAGATACGCAGTATTTT.

The chain carries TRBV4-2 and TRBJ1-4; the D gene is possibly TRBD1 (6 bases). The CDR3 covers 15 residues. CDR1 is LGHNA and CDR2 is YNFKEQ in the germline V gene. Trimming shortened V by 0 bases and J by 7 bases, and 12 bases separated the two germline ends. In DNA form, the CDR3 reads TGTGCCAGCAGCCAAGAACACAGGGTGATTGAAAAACTGTTTTTT. Its translation: CASSQEHRVIEKLFF.

The chain combines TRBV4-1 with TRBJ2-3, with TRBD1 as a possible D gene (5 bases). With 3 bases removed from V and 7 bases from J, the gap between germline ends came to 14 bases. Germline CDR1 is MGHRA and CDR2 is YSYEKL. The CDR3 has 14 residues. The CDR3: CASSQPRTPYTQYF. The CDR3 DNA reads as TGCGCCAGCAGCCAGCCTAGGACACCCTATACGCAGTATTTT.

This clone was counted only a few times. CDR3 sequence (DNA): TGTGCCAGCAGCTTAGAGTTTGGGCCGAACTATGGCTACACCTTC. This gives the protein CASSLEFGPNYGYTF. This sequence joins TRBV11-2 and TRBJ1-2; D is ambiguous. The CDR3 sequence is 15 residues long. V was cut by 0 bases and J by 2 bases, with 10 bases left in between. Germline assignment: CDR1 SGHAT and CDR2 FQNNGV.

The V call is TRBV7-9, the J call TRBJ2-4; no clear D gene. Germline values: CDR1 SEHNR, CDR2 FQNEAQ (reference sequence). The V end lost 1 base, the J end lost 8 bases, and 6 bases lay between the germline ends. The CDR3 extends over 12 amino acids. CDR3 nucleotide sequence: TGTGCCAGCAGCTTAGAATTAGACATTCAGTACTTC. As protein: CASSLELDIQYF. Looking up the rest from reference TRBV7-9 and TRBJ2-4 gives the full variable domain: DTGVSQNPRHKITKRGQNVTFRCDPISEHNRLYWYRQTLGQGPEFLTYFQNEAQLEKSRLLSDRFSAERPKGSFSTLEIQRTEQGDSAMYLCASSLELDIQYFGAGTRLSVL.

This chain links TRBV15 with TRBJ2-2, with TRBD2 as a possible D gene (6 bases). The CDR3 length is 17 residues. The V gene's germline CDR1 is LNHNV and CDR2 YYDKDF (reference sequence). V shed 0 bases and J shed 4 bases, with 15 bases lying between them. This CDR3 reads CATSRDGRRVVTGELFF. CDR3 DNA: TGTGCCACCAGCAGAGATGGAAGGAGGGTGGTCACCGGGGAGCTGTTTTTT.

The chain carries TRBV24-1 and TRBJ1-1; D possibly corresponds to TRBD1 (5 bases). The germline gives CDR1 KGHDR, CDR2 SFDVKD. This CDR3 spans 13 amino acids. Trimming removed 3 bases from V and 5 bases from J, with 9 bases in between. The CDR3 DNA is TGTGCCACCAGTGATCACAAGGGGACTGAAGCTTTCTTT. Its translation is CATSDHKGTEAFF.

V is TRBV10-3 and J is TRBJ2-3, with D maybe TRBD2 (5 bases). In germline, CDR1 is ENHRY, CDR2 SYGVKD. V gave up 6 bases and J gave up 0 bases, with 10 bases separating them. This CDR3 comprises 14 residues. Here the CDR3 reads CAISSGSSTDTQYF. CDR3 bases: TGTGCCATCAGCAGCGGTTCTAGCACAGATACGCAGTATTTT.

The V gene is TRBV13, the J gene TRBJ2-7, with D maybe TRBD2 (5 bases). Germline CDR1 is PRHDT and CDR2 is FYEKMQ (reference sequence). Deletions cut 3 bases from V and 2 bases from J, with 14 bases between. This CDR3 contains 15 residues. The CDR3 spells CASSLSPDSPYEQYF. DNA of the CDR3: TGTGCCAGCAGCTTGTCGCCGGACTCCCCCTACGAGCAGTACTTC.

The J gene is TRBJ1-5, the V gene TRBV27, with a weak D call TRBD1 (5 bases). Germline-derived CDR1 and CDR2 are MNHEY and SMNVEV (reference sequence). V was shortened by 6 bases and J by 6 bases, with 9 bases between the two germline ends. This CDR3 is built from 12 residues. CDR3 in DNA: TGTGCCAGCAGGCAGGGTGGTCAGCCCCAGCATTTT. This sequence encodes CASRQGGQPQHF.

The DNA for the CDR3 is TGTGCCAGCAGCTCATCCCGGACAGGGGGCTCTGGAAACACCATATATTTT. As protein: CASSSSRTGGSGNTIYF. V gene TRBV9 combines with J gene TRBJ1-3, with 10 bases matching TRBD1. CDR3 size: 17 residues. After removal of 4 bases from V and 0 bases from J, the junction contained 7 bases not matched to a gene. Germline-derived CDR1 and CDR2 are SGDLS and YYNGEE.

The chain links TRBV28 to TRBJ1-2, with a possible D match to TRBD1 (5 bases). Germline assignment: CDR1 MDHEN and CDR2 SYDVKM. The ends were cut back, 0 bases at V and 6 bases at J, with 14 bases in the middle. The CDR3 runs 15 residues. CDR3 nucleotide sequence: TGTGCCAGCAGTTTATGGGCGTCGGAGGGGAATGGCTACACCTTC. Its protein is CASSLWASEGNGYTF.

The CDR3 coding sequence is TGTGCCAGCAGTGGCCAGGGGGCCAGCTACGAGCAGTACTTC. It translates to CASSGQGASYEQYF. The chain recombines TRBV27 with TRBJ2-7; 8 positions agree with TRBD1. The germline gives CDR1 MNHEY, CDR2 SMNVEV (reference sequence). This CDR3 has 14 amino acids. The V segment lost 5 bases and the J segment 3 bases; nucleotides outside the gene matches: 6.

The rearrangement uses TRBV7-2 and TRBJ1-6, with TRBD1 identical over 11 bases. Germline lookup yields CDR1 SGHTA and CDR2 FQGNSA. V was clipped by 5 bases and J by 8 bases; unmatched bases: 5. The length of the CDR3 is 15 residues. The DNA of the CDR3 is TGTGCCAGCAGCGCGGGACAGGGGGTTCATTCACCCCTCCACTTT. Protein: CASSAGQGVHSPLHF. The full variable domain, its missing parts supplied by reference TRBV7-2 and TRBJ1-6, is GAGVSQSPSNKVTEKGKDVELRCDPISGHTALYWYRQSLGQGLEFLIYFQGNSAPDKSGLPSDRFSAERTGGSVSTLTIQRTQQEDSAVYLCASSAGQGVHSPLHFGNGTRLTVT.

CDR3 region: CASRAGGVNEQFF. Here the CDR3 DNA reads TGTGCCAGCAGAGCGGGAGGGGTGAATGAGCAGTTCTTC. The chain has TRBV6-5 and TRBJ2-1, with 10 bases that match TRBD2. Germline V gene data show CDR1 as MNHEY and CDR2 as SVGAGI. J was trimmed by 7 bases and V by 6 bases; bases with no gene match: 3. The CDR3 is made up of 13 amino acids.

The rearrangement uses TRBV6-5 and TRBJ2-7; 7 positions match TRBD1. Germline values: CDR1 MNHEY, CDR2 SVGAGI. The CDR3 loop spans 14 amino acids. V trimming: 0 bases; J trimming: 2 bases; junction bases outside the gene matches: 1. Written as DNA, the CDR3 is TGTGCCAGCAGTTACTCGCAGGGGGCCTACGAGCAGTACTTC. Translation: CASSYSQGAYEQYF.

The chain is built from TRBV27 and TRBJ2-4, with TRBD1 matching 10 bases. Losses at the gene ends were 4 bases for V and 5 bases for J; bases not matched to a gene: 5. The CDR3 has 15 amino acids. Per germline, CDR1 MNHEY and CDR2 SMNVEV (reference sequence). This CDR3 is CASSSPGTGENIQYF. The DNA for the CDR3 is TGTGCCAGCAGTTCCCCCGGGACAGGGGAAAACATTCAGTACTTC.

V usage is TRBV6-5 and J usage is TRBJ2-7; D ambiguous. The V gene lost 4 bases and the J gene lost 2 bases, with 12 bases spanning the gap. The CDR3 loop spans 14 amino acids. Germline CDR1 is MNHEY and CDR2 is SVGAGI. Here the CDR3 DNA reads TGTGCCAGCAGTTCACAGAATAATCCCTACGAGCAGTACTTC. Translating it yields CASSSQNNPYEQYF.

This clone was counted many times. V is TRBV7-9 and J is TRBJ2-7; 10 nucleotides agree with TRBD1. Trimming removed 7 bases from V and 6 bases from J; junction bases left unmatched: 9. CDR1 and CDR2 (germline): SEHNR, FQNEAQ (reference sequence). The CDR3 has 14 amino acids. The chain's CDR3 is CASNPPGQGSEQYF. Here the CDR3 DNA reads TGTGCCAGCAATCCACCGGGACAGGGGTCCGAGCAGTACTTC.

The chain recombines TRBV7-2 with TRBJ1-2; possible D gene TRBD1, 5 bases. The V end was cut by 7 bases, the J end by 8 bases, with 26 bases between. Looked up from germline, CDR1 is SGHTA and CDR2 is FQGNSA. The CDR3 loop spans 16 amino acids. The CDR3 sequence is CASTHSRQGEMWGYTF. The CDR3 DNA follows: TGTGCCAGCACCCATTCAAGGCAGGGCGAGATGTGGGGCTACACCTTC. Based on the CDR3 plus reference TRBV7-2 and TRBJ1-2, the full variable domain is GAGVSQSPSNKVTEKGKDVELRCDPISGHTALYWYRQSLGQGLEFLIYFQGNSAPDKSGLPSDRFSAERTGGSVSTLTIQRTQQEDSAVYLCASTHSRQGEMWGYTFGSGTRLTVV.

This clone was detected many times. The chain combines TRBV15 with TRBJ2-1, with 11 bases aligning to TRBD1. The CDR3 is made up of 16 amino acids. Germline loops: CDR1 LNHNV, CDR2 YYDKDF (reference sequence). Germline trimming cut 1 base from V and 4 bases from J; bases unmatched to any gene: 3. CDR3: CATSRGTGGAYNEQFF. CDR3 sequence (DNA): TGTGCCACCAGCAGAGGGACAGGGGGCGCGTACAATGAGCAGTTCTTC.

The genes are TRBV11-2 and TRBJ1-2; D is possibly TRBD1 (6 bases). Germline V lookup: CDR1 SGHAT, CDR2 FQNNGV. This CDR3 region has 17 residues. V was shortened by 4 bases and J by 3 bases, with 21 bases between the two germline ends. CDR3: CASSSTGLSGGDYGYTF. CDR3 bases: TGTGCCAGCAGCTCTACAGGGCTTTCCGGGGGGGACTATGGCTACACCTTC. Full variable domain (remainder filled in from reference TRBV11-2 and TRBJ1-2): EAGVAQSPRYKIIEKRQSVAFWCNPISGHATLYWYQQILGQGPKLLIQFQNNGVVDDSQLPKDRFSAERLKGVDSTLKIQPAKLEDSAVYLCASSSTGLSGGDYGYTFGSGTRLTVV.